This T cell receptor beta chain came from a study of beta chain bispecific antibodies for T cell cancers (dated by TCRdb to the early 2020s). A note on the overall study: Healthy donor T cells were cocultured with T cell leukemia lines and bispecific antibodies, and TRBV sequencing of the surviving cells was then used to measure how much each TRBV family was depleted. Surface TRBV12 (TRBV12-3) was expressed on Jurkat cells, and surface TRBV5-5 was expressed on HPB-ALL cells.

The CDR3 spans 15 residues, from the cysteine through the phenylalanine. Only CDR3 DNA remains: 45 bases, in frame from the first base. CDR1 and CDR2, per the germline V gene, are SQVTM and ANQGSEA. Trimming costs V 1 base and J 0 bases, and their ends lie 10 bases apart. Unique molecular identifier barcodes were built into the libraries and used for clonotype quantification. Qiagen AllPrep DNA/RNA Micro kits were used to isolate total RNA, and an Agilent TapeStation was used to check RNA quality. TCR beta libraries were built by 5' RACE: cDNA synthesis followed by two PCR steps using TCR beta constant-region gene-specific primers. An Illumina MiSeq platform was used to sequence the TCR beta libraries. On the study's bioinformatics: MIGEC, MiXCR and VDJtools were used to process the reads. Clonotype frequency was calculated as the fraction of unique molecular identifiers assigned to a given clonotype among all unique molecular identifiers in the sample. Nonfunctional TRBV genes classified in IMGT as pseudogenes or open reading frames, for example TRBV1, TRBV12-1 and TRBV21, were left out. The public reads were reanalyzed by TCRdb: fastp trimming at Q25, MiXCR alignment, in-frame beta chains only. CDR3 protein duplicates are merged, each entry listing the most common genes and DNA. The V and J calls shown here were made by TCRdb, not taken from the authors' results. The sample includes tens of thousands of distinct CDR3 sequences, with 2.6% observed a single time. Jointly, the top ten make up approximately 30% of the sample.

T cells were expanded from blood mononuclear cells for 2 to 3 days using either anti-CD3 antibody OKT3 or CD3/CD28 Dynabeads. The culture conditions for expanded T cells were RPMI 1640 plus 10% fetal bovine serum, recombinant human IL-2 (about 90 IU/ml) and IL-7 (about 5 ng/ml). For cocultures, some 50,000 normal T cells were combined with some 50,000 target cells and bispecific antibody in 100 ul and incubated for 17 hours at 37 degrees C. Every bispecific antibody was made of two single-chain variable fragments expressed in a single-chain diabody format with a His tag. The effector T cells were obtained from healthy human donors, with peripheral blood mononuclear cells isolated from leukapheresis samples by Ficoll density gradient centrifugation. This clonotype was seen a handful of times. Its antigen remains undetermined. Base quality data are lacking; no much larger clone is found one base away.

Broad study findings and their caveats: Leukemia cell line cells were mixed with normal T cells in each sequenced sample, and most of the targeted TRBV signal was derived from the leukemia cells rather than from the normal T cells. Cross-reactivity of the anti-TRBV5-5 antibody with TRBV5-6 was attributed to high sequence similarity between the two genes.

The TCR sequence derives from a human donor in good health. Some clones in this sample may be carry-over from other donors' samples. Sequenced input: healthy donor T cells cultured with leukemia cells. The rearranged segments are TRBV29-1 and TRBJ1-3, with the D gene not confidently named. The encoded CDR3 is CSVEGTDSSGNTIYF. The bases are TGCAGCGTTGAAGGTACCGATAGCTCTGGAAACACCATATATTTT.